The present T cell receptor beta chain was sequenced within a study of blood T cell repertoires in COVID-19. About the study: Spain, Italy and the United States supplied samples that represented acute and convalescent COVID-19. Nucleic acid was either cDNA or gDNA, and it came from T cells, B-cell-depleted T cells, or PBMCs.

Seattle patients were enrolled while actively infected and followed longitudinally. This clone was seen a single time. The germline V gene encodes CDR1 SEHNR and CDR2 FQNEAQ (reference sequence). V lost 5 bases and J 4 bases, leaving 20 bases between the germline ends. CDR3 length: 16 residues. Under the authors' procedure: Reference gene primer amplification yielded estimated nucleated cell counts. Generated by immunoSEQ multiplex PCR, the TCRdb table keeps only in-frame clones and is missing some. V, J and clone size are those of that table, while D and trimming were read from the DNA. The sample has about 280,000 clones, 85% to 90% seen once; the top ten hold over 9%.

Sequencing was performed on peripheral blood. The TCR was taken from a woman in her thirties with COVID-19, enrolled during active disease. V gene TRBV7-9 combines with J gene TRBJ1-1; D not certain. CDR3 region: CASSSPLEGWSTEAFF. The DNA of the CDR3 is TGTGCCAGCAGCAGCCCCTTGGAGGGATGGAGCACTGAAGCTTTCTTT.